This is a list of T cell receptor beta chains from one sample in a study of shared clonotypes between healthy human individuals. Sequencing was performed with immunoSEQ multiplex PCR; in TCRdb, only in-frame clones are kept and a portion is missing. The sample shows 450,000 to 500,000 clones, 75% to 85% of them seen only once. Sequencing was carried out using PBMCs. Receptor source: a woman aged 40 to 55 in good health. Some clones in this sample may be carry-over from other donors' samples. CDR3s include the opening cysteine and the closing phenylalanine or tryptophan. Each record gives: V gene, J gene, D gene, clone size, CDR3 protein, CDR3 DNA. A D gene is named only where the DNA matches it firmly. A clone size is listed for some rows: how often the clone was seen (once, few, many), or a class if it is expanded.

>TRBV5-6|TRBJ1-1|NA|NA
CASRETGTNTEAFF
TGTGCCAGCAGAGAAACTGGGACGAACACTGAAGCTTTCTTT
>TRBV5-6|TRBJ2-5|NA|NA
CASSLALGGQYF
TGTGCCAGCAGCTTGGCCCTCGGAGGTCAGTACTTC
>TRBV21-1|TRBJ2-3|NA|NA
CASSKAYGPGTDTQYF
TGTGCCAGCAGCAAAGCGTACGGGCCCGGCACAGATACGCAGTATTTT
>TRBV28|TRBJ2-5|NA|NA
CASSLGHVYEQYF
TGTGCCAGCAGCCTCGGACACGTCTACGAGCAATACTTC
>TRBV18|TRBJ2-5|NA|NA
CASSPGTSGETQYF
TGTGCCAGCTCACCGGGCACAAGTGGAGAGACCCAGTACTTC
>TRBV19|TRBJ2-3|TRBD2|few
CATANTLAGGGDTQYF
TGTGCCACCGCAAACACCCTAGCGGGGGGGGGAGATACGCAGTATTTT
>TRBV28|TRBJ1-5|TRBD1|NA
CASSNRGYSNQPQHF
TGTGCCAGCAGTAACAGGGGCTATAGCAATCAGCCCCAGCATTTT
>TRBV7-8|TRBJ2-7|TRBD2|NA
CASSLDSLAGAGEQYF
TGTGCCAGCAGCTTAGACTCACTAGCGGGAGCTGGCGAGCAGTACTTC
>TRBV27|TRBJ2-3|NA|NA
CASLAEPYRTDTQYF
TGTGCCAGCTTAGCGGAACCCTACCGCACAGATACGCAGTATTTT
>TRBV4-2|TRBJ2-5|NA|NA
CASSQDEYARRETQYF
TGTGCCAGCAGCCAAGATGAGTACGCTCGTCGAGAGACCCAGTACTTC
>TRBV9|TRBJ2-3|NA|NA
CASSATLPTDTQYF
TGTGCCAGCAGCGCGACACTACCCACAGATACGCAGTATTTT
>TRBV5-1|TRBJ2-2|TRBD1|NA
CASSLKQGTGELFF
TGCGCCAGCAGCTTAAAACAGGGGACCGGGGAGCTGTTTTTT
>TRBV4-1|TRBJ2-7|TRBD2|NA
CASSQVPSGRSYEQYF
TGCGCCAGCAGCCAAGTTCCTAGCGGGCGCTCCTACGAGCAGTACTTC
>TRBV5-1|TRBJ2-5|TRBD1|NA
CASSLGTGTGGREQYF
TGCGCCAGCAGCTTGGGAACCGGGACAGGGGGCAGAGAGCAGTACTTC
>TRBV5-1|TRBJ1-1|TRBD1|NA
CASSLVGGNTEAFF
TGCGCCAGCAGCTTGGTAGGGGGCAACACTGAAGCTTTCTTT
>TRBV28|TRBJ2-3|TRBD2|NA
CASSLAGVTDTQYF
TGTGCCAGCAGTTTAGCGGGAGTCACAGATACGCAGTATTTT
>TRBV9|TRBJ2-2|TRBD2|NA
CASSVELAGELGELFF
TGTGCCAGCAGCGTAGAGCTAGCGGGAGAATTGGGGGAGCTGTTTTTT
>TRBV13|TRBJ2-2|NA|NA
CASSLGQIHGTGELFF
TGTGCCAGCAGCTTAGGCCAGATTCATGGCACGGGGGAGCTGTTTTTT
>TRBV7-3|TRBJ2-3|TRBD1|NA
CASSYRGSGTDTQYF
TGTGCCAGCAGCTACAGGGGGAGCGGCACAGATACGCAGTATTTT
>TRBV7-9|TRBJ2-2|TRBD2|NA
CASSRLAGVVGELFF
TGTGCCAGCAGTCGCCTAGCGGGAGTTGTCGGGGAGCTGTTTTTT
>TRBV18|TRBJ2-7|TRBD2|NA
CASSPPGLARAYEQYF
TGTGCCAGCTCACCCCCGGGACTAGCGCGGGCCTACGAGCAGTACTTC
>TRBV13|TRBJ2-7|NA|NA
CASSLGASGSYEQYF
TGTGCCAGCAGCTTGGGGGCCTCCGGCTCCTACGAGCAGTACTTC
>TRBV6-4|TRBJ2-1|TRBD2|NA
CASSDAEGLAGSQYNEQFF
TGTGCCAGCAGTGACGCGGAGGGACTAGCGGGATCTCAATACAATGAGCAGTTCTTC
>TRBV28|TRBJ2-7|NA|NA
CASSPPGTSSYEQYF
TGTGCCAGCAGCCCCCCCGGGACATCCTCCTACGAGCAGTACTTC
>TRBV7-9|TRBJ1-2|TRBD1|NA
CASSLTGTDYGYTF
TGTGCCAGCAGCTTAACCGGGACAGACTATGGCTACACCTTC
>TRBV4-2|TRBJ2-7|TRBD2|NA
CASSQEGPAGGVGEQYF
TGTGCCAGCAGCCAAGAAGGCCCAGCGGGAGGGGTGGGCGAGCAGTACTTC
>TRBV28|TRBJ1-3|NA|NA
CASSFGSGSSGNTIYF
TGTGCCAGCAGTTTCGGCTCGGGCAGCTCTGGAAACACCATATATTTT